The clone carrying this T cell receptor (beta chain) has only one observation. The antigen is not known. None of the patients had undergone any treatment ahead of thyroid surgery. The data are from a study of metastatic and nonmetastatic thyroid tumors. General study points: Across blood and tumor, TCR beta diversity in malignant thyroid tumors was reportedly significantly higher than in benign nodules.

V dropped 1 base and J dropped 2 bases, with 9 bases sitting between them. This CDR3 has 15 amino acids. Germline V gene sequence: CDR1 SGHVS, CDR2 FNYEAQ. Per the original methods: Construction of a distant-metastasis classifier for papillary thyroid cancer relied on CDR3 differences across clinicopathological groups. TCRdb used MiXCR to call clones anew from the PCR reads. TCRdb's processing, not the authors', yielded these V and J calls. The top ten clones hold less than 30% of a sample with around 7,500 clones, 25% to 30% of them seen once. Sequenced: tumor tissue. The TCR originated in a female donor with papillary thyroid cancer or a benign thyroid nodule (not recorded which). Some clones in this sample may be carry-over from other donors' samples. The V gene is TRBV7-6, the J gene TRBJ1-3; D not resolved. The CDR3 region is CASSLVTPPGNTIYF. CDR3 nucleotides: TGTGCCAGCAGCTTAGTCACGCCGCCTGGAAACACCATATATTTT.